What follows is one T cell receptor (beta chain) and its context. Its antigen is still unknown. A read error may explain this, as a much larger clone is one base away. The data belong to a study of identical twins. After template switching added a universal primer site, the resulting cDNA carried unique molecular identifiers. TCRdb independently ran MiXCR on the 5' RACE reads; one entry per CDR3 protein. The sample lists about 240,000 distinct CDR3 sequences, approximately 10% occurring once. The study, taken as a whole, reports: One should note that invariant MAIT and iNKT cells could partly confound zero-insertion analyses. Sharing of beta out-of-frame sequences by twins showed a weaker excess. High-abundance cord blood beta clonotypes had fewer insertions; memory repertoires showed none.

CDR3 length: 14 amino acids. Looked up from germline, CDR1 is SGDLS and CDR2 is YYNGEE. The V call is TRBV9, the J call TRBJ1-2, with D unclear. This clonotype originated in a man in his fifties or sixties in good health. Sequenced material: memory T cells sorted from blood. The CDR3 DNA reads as TGTGCCAGCAGCGCACTAGCCGGGTCGGGTGGCTCCACCTTC. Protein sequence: CASSALAGSGGSTF.